Below, 28 T cell receptor beta chains from the same sample are listed, as sequenced in a study of blood T cells in healthy people across ages (dated by TCRdb to the mid-2010s). The library was prepared using 5' RACE. The reads were generated on an Illumina HiSeq 2500. A second roughly 6 to 11 cycle PCR used a sample-barcoded 5' primer and a J-beta primer mix. The public sequencing data were trimmed at Q25 with fastp and processed into clonotypes with MiXCR by TCRdb, which kept only in-frame beta chains. CDR3 protein sequences are deduplicated, and each keeps its most common genes and DNA. Here the sample has about 730,000 distinct CDR3 sequences; approximately 39% occur a single time. The top ten constitute about 20% of the sample. Specimen: blood. All receptors derive from a woman aged 55-70 years in good health.

There are a few counts of this clonotype. The V gene is TRBV20-1, the J gene TRBJ1-5, with D uncertain. CDR3 length: 15 amino acids. Trimming removed 0 bases at V and 2 bases at J, with 11 bases between. CDR1 and CDR2 from the germline V gene are DFQATT and SNEGSKA (reference sequence). CDR3 bases: TGCAGTGCTAGAGACTACATGGGCGGCAATCAGCCCCAGCATTTT. Translated, it gives CSARDYMGGNQPQHF.

This clonotype was recorded at least ten times. The chain links TRBV12-3 or TRBV12-4 to TRBJ2-7, with D hard to call. V dropped 1 base and J dropped 2 bases, with 9 bases sitting between them. There are 14 residues in the CDR3. CDR3 nucleotides: TGTGCCAGCAGTTTAGATTCCAGTGCCTACGAGCAGTACTTC. Its translation: CASSLDSSAYEQYF.

V and J are TRBV27 and TRBJ2-1, with a tentative D call TRBD2 (7 bases). Germline CDR1 reads MNHEY; CDR2 reads SMNVEV (reference sequence). Trimming shortened V by 3 bases and J by 2 bases, and 14 bases separated the two germline ends. This CDR3 region has 16 residues. This CDR3 reads CASSFIGGPTYNEQFF. Here the CDR3 DNA reads TGTGCCAGCAGTTTTATCGGGGGGCCCACCTACAATGAGCAGTTCTTC.

This rearrangement joins TRBV29-1 to TRBJ1-2; 7 positions match TRBD1. V was pared by 3 bases and J by 2 bases, with 3 bases of the junction left unmatched. Germline V lookup: CDR1 SQVTM, CDR2 ANQGSEA. This CDR3 is 13 amino acids long. The chain's CDR3 is CSVEMGQNYGYTF. The CDR3 DNA is TGCAGCGTTGAGATGGGACAGAACTATGGCTACACCTTC.

The chain has TRBV28 and TRBJ1-2, with unresolved D. This CDR3 is built from 15 residues. Per the germline V gene, CDR1 is MDHEN and CDR2 is SYDVKM. Trimming pared 5 bases from V and 0 bases from J, leaving 13 bases between. The CDR3 DNA reads TGTGCCAGCAGTCTTTTTGACTTTGCTAACTATGGCTACACCTTC. The encoded protein is CASSLFDFANYGYTF.

The genes are TRBV13 and TRBJ2-7, with 11 bases identical to TRBD2. V gave up 0 bases and J gave up 5 bases; unmatched junction bases: 6. The CDR3 consists of 16 residues. Germline V gives CDR1 PRHDT, CDR2 FYEKMQ (reference sequence). CDR3 sequence (DNA): TGTGCCAGCAGCTTAGGTAGCGGGAGGGCCATCCACGAGCAGTACTTC. It is translated as CASSLGSGRAIHEQYF.

The chain has TRBV7-3 and TRBJ2-1; 7 bases align to TRBD2. The CDR3 has 18 amino acids. Germline trimming cut 4 bases from V and 1 base from J; bases unmatched to any gene: 13. CDR1 and CDR2 from the germline V gene are SGHTA and FQGTGA. Written as DNA, the CDR3 is TGTGCCAGCAGCTCAGGTCCTAGCGGTATTGGGTCCTACAATGAGCAGTTCTTC. This gives the protein CASSSGPSGIGSYNEQFF. Looking up the rest from reference TRBV7-3 and TRBJ2-1 gives the full variable domain: GAGVSQTPSNKVTEKGKYVELRCDPISGHTALYWYRQSLGQGPEFLIYFQGTGAADDSGLPNDRFFAVRPEGSVSTLKIQRTERGDSAVYLCASSSGPSGIGSYNEQFFGPGTRLTVL.

The chain carries TRBV20-1 and TRBJ2-1, with 10 bases fitting TRBD2. This CDR3 spans 14 amino acids. Losses at the gene ends were 7 bases for V and 6 bases for J; bases not matched to a gene: 9. The germline V gene has CDR1 DFQATT and CDR2 SNEGSKA (reference sequence). The CDR3 DNA sequence: TGCAGTGTTAGGATGGGACTAGCGTCCAATGAGCAGTTCTTC. Translated, it gives CSVRMGLASNEQFF.

The chain links TRBV6-2 or TRBV6-3 to TRBJ2-3, with D tentatively TRBD1 (6 bases). CDR1 is MNHEY and CDR2 is SVGEGT in the germline V gene. This CDR3 has 16 residues. Trimming pared 3 bases from V and 2 bases from J, leaving 15 bases between. This CDR3 reads CASSYSGQLITDTQYF. CDR3 in DNA: TGTGCCAGCAGTTATTCCGGACAGCTTATCACAGATACGCAGTATTTT.

To note about this clonotype: Being one base from a much bigger clone, this may be a read error. The chain employs TRBV12-3 or TRBV12-4 and TRBJ2-7; 8 nucleotides align to TRBD2. The assigned J gene may be wrong: the sequence end matches TRBJ2-5 better. The CDR3 extends over 12 amino acids. For the CDR3, the DNA is TGTGCCAGCGGTTTAACTAGCGGGACCCAGTACTTC. It specifies CASGLTSGTQYF.

This clonotype was observed a handful of times. The chain couples TRBV7-9 to TRBJ2-1; 7 positions agree with TRBD2. The CDR3 contains 16 residues. V shed 2 bases, J shed 3 bases, and the junction held 7 bases outside the gene matches. Germline lookup yields CDR1 SEHNR and CDR2 FQNEAQ (reference sequence). CDR3 coding DNA: TGTGCCAGCAGCTTAATGGGTCTAGCGGACTACAATGAGCAGTTCTTC. Its translation: CASSLMGLADYNEQFF. Full variable domain (rest looked up from reference TRBV7-9 and TRBJ2-1): DTGVSQNPRHKITKRGQNVTFRCDPISEHNRLYWYRQTLGQGPEFLTYFQNEAQLEKSRLLSDRFSAERPKGSFSTLEIQRTEQGDSAMYLCASSLMGLADYNEQFFGPGTRLTVL.

This clonotype was found a few times. The chain is built from TRBV11-2 and TRBJ2-7; no firm D call. V lost 3 bases, J lost 0 bases, and 12 bases lay in between. Germline V gives CDR1 SGHAT, CDR2 FQNNGV. The CDR3 covers 15 residues. The CDR3 bases are TGTGCCAGCAGCTTTGCGGATGGATCCTCCTACGAGCAGTACTTC. This gives the protein CASSFADGSSYEQYF.

This clonotype was seen more than once but under ten times. Mismatch with germline at one junction end may stem from a read error. This rearrangement joins TRBV2 to TRBJ2-5, with D hard to call. CDR3 length: 10 amino acids. CDR1 SNHLY and CDR2 FYNNEI come from the germline V gene. CDR3 in amino acids: CAGRSETQYF. As DNA, the CDR3 is TGTGCCGGCAGAAGCGAGACCCAGTACTTC.

This clonotype was counted once. A much larger clonotype is one base distant, so this may be a read error. The V gene is TRBV20-1, the J gene TRBJ2-3; 10 bases match TRBD2. This CDR3 is 16 amino acids long. Per germline, CDR1 DFQATT and CDR2 SNEGSKA (reference sequence). The CDR3: CSATETSGFNTDAQYF. The CDR3, as DNA: TGCAGTGCTACCGAGACTAGCGGGTTTAACACAGATGCGCAGTATTTT.

The chain links TRBV7-2 to TRBJ2-5; no clear D. Germline lookup yields CDR1 SGHTA and CDR2 FQGNSA. The V and J ends lost 1 base and 2 bases respectively, with 11 bases between them. This CDR3 spans 15 amino acids. The CDR3 is CASSLGVGLQETQYF. The CDR3 DNA follows: TGTGCCAGCAGCTTAGGAGTGGGCTTACAAGAGACCCAGTACTTC.

The rearrangement links TRBV6-1 to TRBJ2-3; D might be TRBD2 (5 bases). The CDR3 consists of 13 residues. Trimming stripped 9 bases from V and 4 bases from J, with 14 bases between. Per the germline V gene, CDR1 is MNHNS and CDR2 is SASEGT. The CDR3, as DNA: TGTGCCAGTAATGAACTAGTGCCAGATACGCAGTATTTT. This gives the protein CASNELVPDTQYF.

The chain uses TRBV18 and TRBJ2-7; possibly TRBD1 for D (5 bases). The J call may not be correct, given that the DNA end is closer to TRBJ2-5. The CDR3 has 15 amino acids. Germline V gene sequence: CDR1 KGHSH, CDR2 LQKENI. The CDR3, as DNA: TGTGCCAGCTCACCACAAGAAGTTCCAGGGGAGACCCAGTACTTC. It encodes CASSPQEVPGETQYF.

The chain combines TRBV20-1 with TRBJ2-5; 14 bases line up with TRBD2. After removal of 6 bases from V and 11 bases from J, the junction contained 14 bases not matched to a gene. The length of the CDR3 is 15 residues. Germline V CDR1 and CDR2: DFQATT, SNEGSKA (reference sequence). CDR3 sequence: CSAQGTSGGGGEQYF. The CDR3 DNA reads TGCAGTGCGCAAGGGACTAGCGGGGGCGGGGGTGAGCAGTACTTC.

On this clonotype: One end of the junction varies from germline; a read error may be responsible. V usage is TRBV2 and J usage is TRBJ2-5; possibly TRBD2 for D (5 bases). CDR3 length equals 13 residues. Per germline, CDR1 SNHLY and CDR2 FYNNEI. The CDR3 region is CASSEAGRETPYF. DNA of the CDR3: TGTGCCAGCAGTGAAGCGGGAAGGGAGACCCCGTACTTC.

The chain carries TRBV10-3 and TRBJ2-1, with a weak D call TRBD2 (6 bases). Trimming took off 6 bases at V and 6 bases at J, with 12 bases between the two ends. CDR1 is ENHRY and CDR2 is SYGVKD in the germline V gene. The CDR3 length is 13 residues. Here the CDR3 reads CAIREGGSNEQFF. For the CDR3, the DNA is TGTGCCATCAGGGAGGGAGGAAGCAATGAGCAGTTCTTC.

This chain connects TRBV7-9 to TRBJ2-3, with TRBD2 matching over 9 bases. The CDR3 extends over 16 amino acids. The germline V gene encodes CDR1 SEHNR and CDR2 FQNEAQ (reference sequence). Trimming cost V 9 bases and J 5 bases; bases outside gene matches: 15. CDR3 loop: CASSIAGAAGGDTQYF. The CDR3 nucleotides are TGTGCCAGTTCCATAGCGGGGGCCGCCGGTGGAGATACGCAGTATTTT.

On this clonotype: It may be a read error: a sequence one base away is much more abundant. The chain joins TRBV30 to TRBJ1-1; D gene uncertain. The CDR3 is 13 residues long. The V and J ends lost 7 bases and 4 bases respectively, with 16 bases between them. In germline, CDR1 is GTSNPN, CDR2 SVGIG (reference sequence). The CDR3 region has the DNA TGTGCCTCCGACCAGAGTGTTAGCACTGAAGCTTTCTTT. Encoded protein: CASDQSVSTEAFF.

This clonotype was counted a few times. The chain joins TRBV3-1 to TRBJ1-1, with D maybe TRBD1 (5 bases). CDR1 and CDR2 (germline): LGHDT, YNNKEL (reference sequence). Trimming shortened V by 1 base and J by 1 base, and 16 bases separated the two germline ends. The CDR3 has 17 residues. The CDR3 coding sequence is TGTGCCAGCAGCCAAGGTTTCAGGACCACAGGGAACACTGAAGCTTTCTTT. Translated: CASSQGFRTTGNTEAFF.

This clonotype was seen more than once but under ten times. The chain joins TRBV7-9 to TRBJ2-7, with 10 bases aligning to TRBD1. There are 15 residues in the CDR3. Germline V gene lookup returns CDR1 SEHNR and CDR2 FQNEAQ (reference sequence). V lost 5 bases and J lost 6; bases outside the gene matches: 10. The CDR3 DNA reads as TGTGCCAGCAGCCCTAGACAGGGGGCTTTTAGCGAGCAGTACTTC. Protein sequence: CASSPRQGAFSEQYF.

This chain connects TRBV5-1 to TRBJ1-6; 7 nucleotides align to TRBD1. The ends lost 5 bases at V and 9 bases at J; junction bases unmatched: 11. CDR3 length: 15 amino acids. Germline lookup yields CDR1 SGHRS and CDR2 YFSETQ. The CDR3 loop reads CASRQGLFLGSPLHF. CDR3 DNA sequence: TGCGCCAGCAGACAGGGGCTGTTCCTAGGTTCACCCCTCCACTTT.

The V call is TRBV27, the J call TRBJ1-6; 10 nucleotides match TRBD1. The CDR3 is 16 amino acids. Germline values: CDR1 MNHEY, CDR2 SMNVEV (reference sequence). V dropped 7 bases and J dropped 7; count of bases not matched to a gene: 10. In nucleotides, the CDR3 is TGTGCCAGCATTCACAGGGCGGGACAGGGGAATTCACCCCTCCACTTT. It is translated as CASIHRAGQGNSPLHF.

This chain connects TRBV5-1 to TRBJ2-1; TRBD1 aligns across 7 bases. Germline CDR1 and CDR2: SGHRS and YFSETQ. The ends lost 4 bases at V and 0 bases at J; junction bases unmatched: 7. The CDR3 loop spans 16 amino acids. The CDR3 nucleotides are TGCGCCAGCAGCACCGGACAGGAGTACTCCTACAATGAGCAGTTCTTC. Translation gives CASSTGQEYSYNEQFF.

The chain couples TRBV10-3 to TRBJ2-3; 10 bases fit TRBD2. V was pared by 7 bases and J by 3 bases, with 16 bases of the junction left unmatched. Germline V lookup: CDR1 ENHRY, CDR2 SYGVKD. The CDR3 consists of 18 residues. CDR3 in amino acids: CAITNQLGGLAVTDTQYF. The CDR3 DNA is TGTGCCATCACCAACCAGTTGGGCGGACTAGCGGTTACAGATACGCAGTATTTT.